This T cell receptor beta chain is from a study of blood T cell repertoires in COVID-19. Study overall: The study drew acute and convalescent COVID-19 samples from the United States, Italy and Spain. PBMCs, B-cell-depleted T cells, or T cells were the source of the cDNA or gDNA that made up the material.

The authors' processing: Reference gene primer amplification gave estimated nucleated cell counts. Libraries were prepared by immunoSEQ multiplex PCR; TCRdb keeps only in-frame clonotypes and omits some of them. V, J and clone size were drawn from that table, and D and trimming were deduced from the DNA. The sample shows roughly 140,000 clones, 75% to 85% of them seen only once. V lost 6 bases and J lost 2; bases outside the gene matches: 3. The CDR3 length is 15 residues. The germline gives CDR1 MNHNS, CDR2 SASEGT. The sample consisted of peripheral blood. This clonotype was sampled from a woman aged 50 to 60 with acute or convalescent COVID-19. The chain uses TRBV6-1 and TRBJ1-6; 8 nucleotides align to TRBD1. The CDR3, as DNA: TGTGCCAGCAGGATGACAGGGGCCTATAATTCACCCCTCCACTTT. Translation: CASRMTGAYNSPLHF.